Below, 5 T cell receptor beta chains from the same sample are listed, as sequenced in a study of technical replicates of blood from a handful of donors. Libraries were prepared by immunoSEQ multiplex PCR; TCRdb keeps only in-frame clonotypes and omits some of them. The table includes tens of thousands of clones, around 87% detected once. The sample consisted of PBMCs. Every receptor here comes from a human donor in good health. Some clones in this sample may be carry-over from other donors' samples.

In its sample, this clone was seen once. The chain links TRBV5-1 to TRBJ2-7; 10 bases are shared with TRBD1. CDR1 SGHRS and CDR2 YFSETQ come from the germline V gene. CDR3 length: 13 residues. V dropped 4 bases and J dropped 5; count of bases not matched to a gene: 3. CDR3 amino acids: CASSAGTGDEQYF. The DNA of the CDR3 is TGCGCCAGCAGCGCCGGGACAGGGGACGAGCAGTACTTC.

The chain links TRBV25-1 to TRBJ2-7; D might be TRBD1 (7 bases). CDR1 is MGHDK and CDR2 is SYGVNS in the germline V gene. The CDR3 sequence is 12 residues long. With 6 bases removed from V and 6 bases from J, the gap between germline ends came to 12 bases. The CDR3 here is CASRRQGGEQYF. CDR3 DNA sequence: TGTGCCAGCAGGAGGCAGGGGGGCGAGCAGTACTTC.

V gene TRBV6-6 combines with J gene TRBJ2-7, with 8 bases lining up with TRBD2. This CDR3 has 15 residues. V lost 0 bases, J lost 6 bases, and 7 bases stayed unmatched. Germline CDR1 MNHNY, CDR2 SVGAGI (reference sequence). For the CDR3, the DNA is TGTGCCAGCAGTTACTCTGAGCGGGAGATCAGCGAGCAGTACTTC. Translation: CASSYSEREISEQYF.

The V and J genes are TRBV7-2 and TRBJ2-2; 7 positions agree with TRBD2. The CDR3 length is 16 residues. The V gene end was trimmed by 4 bases and the J gene end by 0 bases; junction bases not matched to a gene: 5. Germline CDR1 and CDR2: SGHTA and FQGNSA. In DNA form, the CDR3 reads TGTGCCAGCAGCTACCGTGGGGGGGCGAACACCGGGGAGCTGTTTTTT. It is translated as CASSYRGGANTGELFF.

This sequence joins TRBV6-5 and TRBJ2-3; possibly TRBD1 for D (6 bases). The germline V gene encodes CDR1 MNHEY and CDR2 SVGAGI. Trimming cost V 4 bases and J 2 bases, with 10 bases left between them. This CDR3 is built from 14 residues. CDR3: CASSSGDNTDTQYF. The CDR3 region has the DNA TGTGCCAGCAGTTCTGGGGACAACACAGATACGCAGTATTTT.